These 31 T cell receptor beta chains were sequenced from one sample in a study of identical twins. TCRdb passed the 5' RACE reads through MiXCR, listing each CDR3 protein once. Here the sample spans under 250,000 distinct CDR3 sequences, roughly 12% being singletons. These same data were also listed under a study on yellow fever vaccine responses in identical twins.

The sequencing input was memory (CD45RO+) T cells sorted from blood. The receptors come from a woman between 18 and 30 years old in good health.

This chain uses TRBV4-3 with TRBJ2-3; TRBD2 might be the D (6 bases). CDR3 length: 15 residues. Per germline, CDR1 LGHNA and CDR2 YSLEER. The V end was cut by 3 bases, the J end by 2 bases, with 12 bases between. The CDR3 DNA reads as TGCGCCAGCAGCCACGGACTACTCCACACAGATACGCAGTATTTT. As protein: CASSHGLLHTDTQYF.

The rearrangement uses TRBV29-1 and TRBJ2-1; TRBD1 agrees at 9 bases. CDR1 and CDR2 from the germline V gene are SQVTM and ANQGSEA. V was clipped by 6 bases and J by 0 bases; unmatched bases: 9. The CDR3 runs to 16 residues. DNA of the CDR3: TGCAGCGTGGAGGAAGGGACAGGGAGCTCCTACAATGAGCAGTTCTTC. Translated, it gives CSVEEGTGSSYNEQFF.

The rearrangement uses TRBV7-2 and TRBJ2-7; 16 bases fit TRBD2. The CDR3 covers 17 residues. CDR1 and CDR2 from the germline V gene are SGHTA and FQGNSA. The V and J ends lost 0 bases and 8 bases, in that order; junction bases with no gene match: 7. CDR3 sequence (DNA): TGTGCCAGCAGCTTAGCGCCGGGACTAGCGGGGGGGCAAAAGCAGTACTTC. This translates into CASSLAPGLAGGQKQYF.

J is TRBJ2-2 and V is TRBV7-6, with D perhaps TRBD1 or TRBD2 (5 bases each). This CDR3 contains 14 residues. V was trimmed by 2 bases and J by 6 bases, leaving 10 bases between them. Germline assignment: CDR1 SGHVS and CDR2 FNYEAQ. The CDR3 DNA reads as TGTGCCAGCAGCTTAAGTCGGGGCGCCGGGGAGCTGTTTTTT. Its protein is CASSLSRGAGELFF.

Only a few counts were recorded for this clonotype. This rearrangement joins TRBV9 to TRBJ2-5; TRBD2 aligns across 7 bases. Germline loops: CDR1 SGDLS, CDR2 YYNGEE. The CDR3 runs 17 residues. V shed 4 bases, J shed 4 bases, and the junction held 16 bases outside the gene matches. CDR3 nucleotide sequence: TGTGCCAGCAGCCCCCGGTTGAGGGCGGGGGAGCGAGAGACCCAGTACTTC. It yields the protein CASSPRLRAGERETQYF.

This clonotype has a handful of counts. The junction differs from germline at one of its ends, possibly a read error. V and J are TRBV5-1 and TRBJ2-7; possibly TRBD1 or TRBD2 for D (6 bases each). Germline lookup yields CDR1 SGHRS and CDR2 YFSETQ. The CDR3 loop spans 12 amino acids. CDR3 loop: CASSPAGGRASW. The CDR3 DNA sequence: TGCGCCAGCAGCCCCGCCGGGGGCAGGGCAAGCTGG.

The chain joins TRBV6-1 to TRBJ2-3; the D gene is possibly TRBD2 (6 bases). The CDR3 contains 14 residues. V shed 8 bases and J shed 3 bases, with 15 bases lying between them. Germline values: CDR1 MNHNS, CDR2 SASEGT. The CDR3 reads CASRSGVGTDTQYF. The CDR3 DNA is TGTGCCAGCCGTAGCGGAGTCGGGACAGATACGCAGTATTTT.

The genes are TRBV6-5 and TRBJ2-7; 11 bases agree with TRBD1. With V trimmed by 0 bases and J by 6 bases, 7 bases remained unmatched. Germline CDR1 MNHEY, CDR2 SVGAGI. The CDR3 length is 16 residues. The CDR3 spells CASSYSGGTGGLEQYF. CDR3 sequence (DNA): TGTGCCAGCAGTTACTCTGGTGGGACAGGGGGACTCGAGCAGTACTTC.

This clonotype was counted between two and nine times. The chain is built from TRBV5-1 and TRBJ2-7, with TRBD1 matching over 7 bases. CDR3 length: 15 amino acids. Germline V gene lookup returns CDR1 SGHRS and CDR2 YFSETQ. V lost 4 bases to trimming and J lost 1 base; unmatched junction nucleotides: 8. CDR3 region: CASSGGDSFSYEQYF. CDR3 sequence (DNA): TGCGCCAGCAGCGGTGGGGACAGCTTTTCCTACGAGCAGTACTTC.

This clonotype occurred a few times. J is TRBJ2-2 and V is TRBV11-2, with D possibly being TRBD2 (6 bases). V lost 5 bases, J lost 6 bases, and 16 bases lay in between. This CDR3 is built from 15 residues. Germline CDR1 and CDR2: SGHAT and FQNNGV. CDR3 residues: CASSGNLAYAGELFF. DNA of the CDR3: TGTGCCAGCAGCGGAAACCTAGCGTACGCCGGGGAGCTGTTTTTT.

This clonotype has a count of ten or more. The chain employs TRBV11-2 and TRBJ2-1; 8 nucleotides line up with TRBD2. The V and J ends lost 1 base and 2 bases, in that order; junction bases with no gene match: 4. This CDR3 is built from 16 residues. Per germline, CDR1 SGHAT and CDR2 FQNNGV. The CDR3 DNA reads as TGTGCCAGCAGCTTAGGGAGCGGGGGCCCCTACAATGAGCAGTTCTTC. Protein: CASSLGSGGPYNEQFF.

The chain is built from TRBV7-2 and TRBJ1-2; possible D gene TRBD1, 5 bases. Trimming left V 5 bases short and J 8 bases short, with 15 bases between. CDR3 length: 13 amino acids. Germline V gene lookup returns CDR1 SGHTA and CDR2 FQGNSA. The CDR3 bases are TGTGCCAGCAGCCCAGAGACAGTCCAGGGCTACACCTTC. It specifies CASSPETVQGYTF.

CDR3 in DNA: TGCGCCAGCAGCCAAGGAGCAGGGCGGGATGAGCAGTTCTTC. Translated: CASSQGAGRDEQFF. This chain connects TRBV4-3 to TRBJ2-1; TRBD1 or TRBD2 may be the D gene (5 bases each). The CDR3 is 14 amino acids. With 1 base removed from V and 8 bases from J, the gap between germline ends came to 12 bases. Germline-derived CDR1 and CDR2 are LGHNA and YSLEER.

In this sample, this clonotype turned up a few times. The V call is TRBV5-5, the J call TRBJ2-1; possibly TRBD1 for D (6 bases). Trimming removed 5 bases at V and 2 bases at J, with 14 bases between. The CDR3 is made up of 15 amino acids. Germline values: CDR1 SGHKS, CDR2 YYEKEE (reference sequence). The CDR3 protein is CASRPFQGTYNEQFF. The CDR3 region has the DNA TGTGCCAGCAGGCCATTCCAGGGGACCTACAATGAGCAGTTCTTC.

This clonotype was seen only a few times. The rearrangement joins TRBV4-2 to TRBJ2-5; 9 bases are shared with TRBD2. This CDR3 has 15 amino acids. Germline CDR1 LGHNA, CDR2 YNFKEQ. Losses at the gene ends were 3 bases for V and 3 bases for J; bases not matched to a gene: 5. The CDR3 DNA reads TGTGCCAGCAGCCACCAAGCTAGCGGGGAAGAGACCCAGTACTTC. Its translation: CASSHQASGEETQYF.

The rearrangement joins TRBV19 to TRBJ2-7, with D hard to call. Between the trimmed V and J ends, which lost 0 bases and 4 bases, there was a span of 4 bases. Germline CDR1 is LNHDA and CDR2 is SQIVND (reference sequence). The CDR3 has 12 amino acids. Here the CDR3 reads CASSIDRYEQYF. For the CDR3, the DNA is TGTGCCAGTAGTATAGACCGGTACGAGCAGTACTTC.

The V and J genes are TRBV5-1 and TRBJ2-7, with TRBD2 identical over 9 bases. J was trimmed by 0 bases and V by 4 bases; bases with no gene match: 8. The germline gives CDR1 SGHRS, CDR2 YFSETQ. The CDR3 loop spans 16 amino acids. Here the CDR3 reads CASSQIAGVISYEQYF. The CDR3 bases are TGCGCCAGCAGCCAAATAGCGGGAGTGATCTCCTACGAGCAGTACTTC.

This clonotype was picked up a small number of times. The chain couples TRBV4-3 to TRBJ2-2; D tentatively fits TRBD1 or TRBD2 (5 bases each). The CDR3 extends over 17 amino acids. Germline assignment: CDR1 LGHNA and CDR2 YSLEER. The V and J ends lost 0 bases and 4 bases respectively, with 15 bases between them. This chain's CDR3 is CASSQDIDGTGTGELFF. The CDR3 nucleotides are TGCGCCAGCAGCCAAGATATCGACGGGACGGGCACCGGGGAGCTGTTTTTT.

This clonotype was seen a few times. In DNA form, the CDR3 reads TGTGCCAGCAGTGAATTTGGGCCCGAGTCCAAAAACATTCAGTACTTC. Amino acid sequence: CASSEFGPESKNIQYF. This rearrangement joins TRBV2 to TRBJ2-4; D gene uncertain. Trimming cost V 2 bases and J 2 bases, with 13 bases left between them. The CDR3 sequence is 16 residues long. Germline V CDR1 and CDR2: SNHLY, FYNNEI.

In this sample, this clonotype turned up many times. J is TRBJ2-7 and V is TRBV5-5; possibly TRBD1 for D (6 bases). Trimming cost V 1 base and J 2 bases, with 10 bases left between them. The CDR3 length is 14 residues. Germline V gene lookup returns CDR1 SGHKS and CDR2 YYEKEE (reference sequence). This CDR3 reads CASSLTGQTYEQYF. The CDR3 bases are TGTGCCAGCAGCTTGACAGGGCAAACCTACGAGCAGTACTTC.

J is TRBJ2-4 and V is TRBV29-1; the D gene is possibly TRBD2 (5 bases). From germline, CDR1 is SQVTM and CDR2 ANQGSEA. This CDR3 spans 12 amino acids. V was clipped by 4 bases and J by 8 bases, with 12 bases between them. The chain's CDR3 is CSVGSRADIQYF. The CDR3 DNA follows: TGCAGCGTTGGGTCGCGGGCGGACATTCAGTACTTC.

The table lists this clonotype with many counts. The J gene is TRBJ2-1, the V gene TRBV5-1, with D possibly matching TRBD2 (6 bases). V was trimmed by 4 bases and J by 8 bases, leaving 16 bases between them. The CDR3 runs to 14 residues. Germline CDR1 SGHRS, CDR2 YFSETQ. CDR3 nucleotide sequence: TGCGCCAGCAGCAGGCGGGATCACGTCGATGAGCAGTTCTTC. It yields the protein CASSRRDHVDEQFF. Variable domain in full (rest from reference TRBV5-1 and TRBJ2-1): KAGVTQTPRYLIKTRGQQVTLSCSPISGHRSVSWYQQTPGQGLQFLFEYFSETQRNKGNFPGRFSGRQFSNSRSEMNVSTLELGDSALYLCASSRRDHVDEQFFGPGTRLTVL.

CDR3 nucleotides: TGTGCCAGCTCCCATTATGAACCGGGACTACAAGAGACCCAGTACTTC. Residues: CASSHYEPGLQETQYF. The rearrangement links TRBV18 to TRBJ2-5, with TRBD2 matching 7 bases. The junction had 12 bases not matched to a gene; V was cut back by 6 bases and J by 2 bases. Germline CDR1 reads KGHSH; CDR2 reads LQKENI. The CDR3 extends over 16 amino acids.

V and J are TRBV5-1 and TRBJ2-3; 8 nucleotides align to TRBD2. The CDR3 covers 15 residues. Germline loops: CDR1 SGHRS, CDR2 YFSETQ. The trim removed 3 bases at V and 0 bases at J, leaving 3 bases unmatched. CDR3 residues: CASSSGGGSTDTQYF. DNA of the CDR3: TGCGCCAGCAGCTCGGGCGGGGGGAGCACAGATACGCAGTATTTT.

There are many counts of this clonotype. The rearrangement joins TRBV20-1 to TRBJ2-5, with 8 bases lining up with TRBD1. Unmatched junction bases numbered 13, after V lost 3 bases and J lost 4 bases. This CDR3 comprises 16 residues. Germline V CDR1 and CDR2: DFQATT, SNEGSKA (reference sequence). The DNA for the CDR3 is TGCAGTGCTAGGATCGTTCAGGACAGGGAATTAGAGACCCAGTACTTC. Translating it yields CSARIVQDRELETQYF.

Here the CDR3 reads CASSQDIVTGGETQYF. CDR3 in DNA: TGTGCCAGCAGCCAAGATATCGTGACAGGGGGAGAGACCCAGTACTTC. V is TRBV3-1 and J is TRBJ2-5; 9 bases align to TRBD1. Germline CDR1 LGHDT, CDR2 YNNKEL (reference sequence). CDR3 size: 16 residues. V was clipped by 0 bases and J by 4 bases; unmatched bases: 6.

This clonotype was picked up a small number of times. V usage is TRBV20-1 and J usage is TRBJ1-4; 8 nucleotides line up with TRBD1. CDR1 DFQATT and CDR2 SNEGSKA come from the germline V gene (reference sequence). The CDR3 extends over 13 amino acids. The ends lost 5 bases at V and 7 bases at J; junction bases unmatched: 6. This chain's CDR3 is CSADRGSGEKLFF. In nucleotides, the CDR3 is TGCAGTGCTGACAGGGGAAGTGGTGAAAAACTGTTTTTT.

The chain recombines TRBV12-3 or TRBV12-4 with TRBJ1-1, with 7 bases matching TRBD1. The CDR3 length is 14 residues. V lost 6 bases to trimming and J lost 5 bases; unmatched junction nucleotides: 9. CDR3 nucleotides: TGTGCCAGCAGCTCGGAGGGGGCGTGGACTGAAGCTTTCTTT. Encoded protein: CASSSEGAWTEAFF.

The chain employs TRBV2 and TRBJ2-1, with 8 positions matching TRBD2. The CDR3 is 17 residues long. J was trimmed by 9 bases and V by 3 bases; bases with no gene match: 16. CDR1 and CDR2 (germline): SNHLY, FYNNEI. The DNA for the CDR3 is TGTGCCAGCAGTGACCCTCTCGCGGGGGGCCCTGTCGGTGAGCAGTTCTTC. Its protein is CASSDPLAGGPVGEQFF.

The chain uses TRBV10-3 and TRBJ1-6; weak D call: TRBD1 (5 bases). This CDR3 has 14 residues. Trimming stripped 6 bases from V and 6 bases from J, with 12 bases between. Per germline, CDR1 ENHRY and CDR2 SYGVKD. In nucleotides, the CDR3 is TGTGCCATCAGCAATTTCGGGGCTAATTCACCCCTCCACTTT. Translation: CAISNFGANSPLHF.

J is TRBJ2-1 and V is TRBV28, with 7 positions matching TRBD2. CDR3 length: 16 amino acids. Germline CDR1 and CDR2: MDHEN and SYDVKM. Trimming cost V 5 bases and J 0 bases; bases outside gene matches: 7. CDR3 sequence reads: CASSASGGNSYNEQFF. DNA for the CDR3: TGTGCCAGCAGTGCTAGCGGAGGAAACTCCTACAATGAGCAGTTCTTC.